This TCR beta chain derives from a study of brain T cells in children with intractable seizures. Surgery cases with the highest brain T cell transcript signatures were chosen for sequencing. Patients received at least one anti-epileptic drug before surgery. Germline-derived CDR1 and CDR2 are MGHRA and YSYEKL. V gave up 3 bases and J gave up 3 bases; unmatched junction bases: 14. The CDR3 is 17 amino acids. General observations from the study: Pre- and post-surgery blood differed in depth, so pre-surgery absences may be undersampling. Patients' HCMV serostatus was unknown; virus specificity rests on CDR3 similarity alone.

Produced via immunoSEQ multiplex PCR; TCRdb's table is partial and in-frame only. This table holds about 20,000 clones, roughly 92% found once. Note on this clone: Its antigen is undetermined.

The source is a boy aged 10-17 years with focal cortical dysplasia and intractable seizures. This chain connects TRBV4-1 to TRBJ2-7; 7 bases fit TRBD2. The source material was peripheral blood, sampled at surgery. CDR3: CASSHLGEGGRDYEQYF. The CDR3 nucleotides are TGCGCCAGCAGCCATCTCGGGGAGGGTGGCAGGGACTACGAGCAGTACTTC.